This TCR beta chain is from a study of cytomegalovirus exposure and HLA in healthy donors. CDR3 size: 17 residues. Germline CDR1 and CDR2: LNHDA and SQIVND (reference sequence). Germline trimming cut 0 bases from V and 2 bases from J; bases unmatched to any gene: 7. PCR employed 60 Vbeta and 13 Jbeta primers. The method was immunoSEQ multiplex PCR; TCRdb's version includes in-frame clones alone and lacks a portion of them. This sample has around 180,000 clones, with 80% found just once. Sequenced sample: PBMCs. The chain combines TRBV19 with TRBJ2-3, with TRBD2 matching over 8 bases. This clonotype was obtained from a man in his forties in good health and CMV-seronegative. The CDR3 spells CASSIEVAGSLTDTQYF. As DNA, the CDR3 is TGTGCCAGTAGTATAGAGGTAGCGGGGAGTCTCACAGATACGCAGTATTTT.